This entry lists 16 T cell receptor beta chains sequenced from one sample in a study of cytomegalovirus exposure and HLA in healthy donors. PCR amplification relied on 60 Vbeta primers (plus 13 Jbeta primers). Assay: immunoSEQ multiplex PCR; the TCRdb copy retains only in-frame clones and omits some. The sample lists 150,000 to 200,000 clones; roughly 79% were seen once. Sample: PBMCs. Receptors were obtained from a man younger than 40 in good health and CMV-seronegative.

The chain joins TRBV6-1 to TRBJ2-7; D unclear. The V and J ends lost 2 bases and 1 base respectively, with 18 bases between them. CDR3 length: 17 amino acids. Germline values: CDR1 MNHNS, CDR2 SASEGT. The CDR3 nucleotides read TGTGCCAGCAGTGAAAGGTCTGGGCAGCTCCTATCCTACGAGCAGTACTTC. This sequence encodes CASSERSGQLLSYEQYF.

V is TRBV5-7 and J is TRBJ2-7; D is possibly TRBD2 (5 bases). TRBV5-7 qualifies as an ORF whose function is uncertain. CDR3 length: 13 amino acids. The V gene lost 1 base and the J gene lost 7 bases, with 12 bases spanning the gap. CDR3 sequence: CASSLKRRWEQYF. The CDR3 DNA follows: TGTGCCAGCAGCTTGAAGCGGCGTTGGGAGCAGTACTTC.

The chain links TRBV9 to TRBJ2-2, with D unresolved. The V and J ends lost 5 bases and 4 bases respectively, with 9 bases between them. The germline V gene encodes CDR1 SGDLS and CDR2 YYNGEE. The CDR3 runs 13 residues. DNA of the CDR3: TGTGCCAGCAGTGAGACTGGCACCGGGGAGCTGTTTTTT. The encoded protein is CASSETGTGELFF.

The chain employs TRBV5-4 and TRBJ1-3; unclear D gene. Deletions cut 5 bases from V and 4 bases from J, with 10 bases between. The CDR3 is 13 amino acids. The V gene's germline CDR1 is SGHNT and CDR2 YYREEE (reference sequence). The CDR3 DNA reads as TGTGCCAGCAGACCGGTGCGGGGAAACACCATATATTTT. It is translated as CASRPVRGNTIYF.

This chain uses TRBV28 with TRBJ1-1, with TRBD1 as a possible D gene (5 bases). The CDR3 runs to 13 residues. The germline V and J ends were trimmed by 7 bases and 1 base, with 10 bases remaining between them. Germline lookup yields CDR1 MDHEN and CDR2 SYDVKM. The CDR3 region has the DNA TGTGCCAGCACTAAAACAGGGAACACTGAAGCTTTCTTT. This encodes CASTKTGNTEAFF.

V usage is TRBV5-4 and J usage is TRBJ2-7; 13 nucleotides agree with TRBD2. Germline CDR1 is SGHNT and CDR2 is YYREEE (reference sequence). CDR3 length equals 15 residues. J was trimmed by 6 bases and V by 4 bases; bases with no gene match: 7. CDR3 protein: CASSAGTSGIGEQYF. The CDR3 coding sequence is TGTGCCAGCAGCGCGGGGACTAGCGGGATTGGCGAGCAGTACTTC.

The V and J genes are TRBV15 and TRBJ1-1; TRBD1 matches at 7 bases. After removal of 4 bases from V and 2 bases from J, the junction contained 19 bases not matched to a gene. Germline V gene sequence: CDR1 LNHNV, CDR2 YYDKDF (reference sequence). The CDR3 covers 19 residues. As DNA, the CDR3 is TGTGCCACCAGCATACCCCCACTCAGATTGGACAGGCAAAACACTGAAGCTTTCTTT. Amino acid sequence: CATSIPPLRLDRQNTEAFF.

The rearrangement uses TRBV7-8 and TRBJ2-5; 11 bases map to TRBD2. Germline lookup yields CDR1 SGHVS and CDR2 FQNEAQ. The junction had 6 bases not matched to a gene; V was cut back by 4 bases and J by 5 bases. The CDR3 contains 15 residues. The CDR3 DNA is TGTGCCAGCAGCTCCCGACTAGCGGGAAGGGAGACCCAGTACTTC. Encoded protein: CASSSRLAGRETQYF. The variable domain in full, with the rest retrieved from reference TRBV7-8 and TRBJ2-5, is GAGVSQSPRYKVAKRGQDVALRCDPISGHVSLFWYQQALGQGPEFLTYFQNEAQLDKSGLPSDRFFAERPEGSVSTLKIQRTQQEDSAVYLCASSSRLAGRETQYFGPGTRLLVL.

This clone turned up a few times. The V call is TRBV5-1, the J call TRBJ1-4; D ambiguous. Trimming shortened V by 1 base and J by 6 bases, and 13 bases separated the two germline ends. This CDR3 has 15 amino acids. Germline assignment: CDR1 SGHRS and CDR2 YFSETQ. CDR3 nucleotide sequence: TGCGCCAGCAGCTTGCGGCCCTCCGGGGATGAAAAACTGTTTTTT. Encoded protein: CASSLRPSGDEKLFF. Looking up the rest from reference TRBV5-1 and TRBJ1-4 gives the full variable domain: KAGVTQTPRYLIKTRGQQVTLSCSPISGHRSVSWYQQTPGQGLQFLFEYFSETQRNKGNFPGRFSGRQFSNSRSEMNVSTLELGDSALYLCASSLRPSGDEKLFFGSGTQLSVL.

This sequence joins TRBV9 and TRBJ2-5; 12 positions agree with TRBD2. The CDR3 contains 16 residues. The germline CDR1 and CDR2 sequences are SGDLS and YYNGEE. The ends lost 4 bases at V and 5 bases at J; junction bases unmatched: 9. CDR3 protein: CASSSRTSGIGETQYF. The CDR3 nucleotides are TGTGCCAGCAGCTCCCGGACTAGCGGGATAGGGGAGACCCAGTACTTC.

V is TRBV28 and J is TRBJ2-1; 12 bases line up with TRBD2. CDR1 is MDHEN, CDR2 SYDVKM, per germline. This CDR3 has 15 residues. V shed 5 bases, J shed 7 bases, and the junction held 6 bases outside the gene matches. The CDR3 reads CASSGASGRGNEQFF. The DNA of the CDR3 is TGTGCCAGCAGTGGGGCTAGCGGGAGGGGGAATGAGCAGTTCTTC.

The rearrangement uses TRBV11-2 and TRBJ1-2; D unresolved. V was clipped by 0 bases and J by 4 bases, with 9 bases between them. The CDR3 consists of 14 residues. Germline CDR1 is SGHAT and CDR2 is FQNNGV. CDR3 amino acids: CASSLDGQIYGYTF. The CDR3 coding sequence is TGTGCCAGCAGCTTAGATGGGCAGATCTATGGCTACACCTTC.

CDR3 in amino acids: CASIRAGPYNEQFF. The CDR3 DNA is TGTGCCAGCATTCGCGCGGGCCCCTACAATGAGCAGTTCTTC. The chain has TRBV25-1 and TRBJ2-1, with TRBD2 as a possible D gene (5 bases). Germline CDR1 and CDR2: MGHDK and SYGVNS. The CDR3 contains 14 residues. Trimming took 7 bases from V and 2 from J, leaving 12 bases between them.

The V and J genes are TRBV7-9 and TRBJ2-2, with unresolved D. Trimming removed 5 bases from V and 0 bases from J, with 13 bases in between. The CDR3 consists of 16 residues. Germline-derived CDR1 and CDR2 are SEHNR and FQNEAQ (reference sequence). CDR3 residues: CASSPESIANTGELFF. The CDR3 nucleotides read TGTGCCAGCAGCCCCGAGTCGATCGCGAACACCGGGGAGCTGTTTTTT.

This chain links TRBV11-3 with TRBJ2-1; 9 nucleotides align to TRBD2. This CDR3 has 16 residues. The germline CDR1 and CDR2 sequences are SGHNT and YENEEA. The J segment lost 9 bases and the V segment lost 5 bases, leaving 14 bases of the junction unmatched. CDR3 bases: TGTGCCAGCAGCCTGGCGGGGACTAGCAGACTTGGTGAGCAGTTCTTC. Protein sequence: CASSLAGTSRLGEQFF.

The chain combines TRBV5-4 with TRBJ1-2; D uncertain. The V end lost 0 bases, the J end lost 3 bases, and 9 bases lay between the germline ends. This CDR3 region has 14 residues. Germline CDR1 and CDR2: SGHNT and YYREEE (reference sequence). Here the CDR3 reads CASSLVSGDYGYTF. CDR3 DNA sequence: TGTGCCAGCAGCTTGGTCTCCGGGGACTATGGCTACACCTTC.